This T cell receptor beta chain derives from a study of T cells after yellow fever vaccination (dated by TCRdb to about 2019). Notes on the research overall: The SMART-Seq v4 Ultra Low Input RNA kit was used to prepare libraries from fractions with low cell numbers. Bulk TCR alpha and beta repertoires were sequenced longitudinally to track T-cell clones before and after primary and booster YFV17D yellow fever vaccination. Two healthy male donors, one aged 18 to 30 and one aged 30 to 40 years, were included in the cohort. Blood samples were taken at several timepoints before and after primary and secondary immunization, and bulk PBMC replicates and cell subsets were isolated.

This clonotype was picked up a small number of times. It has no known antigen specificity. The sample holds no much larger clone one base away, and base qualities are not on file. Sequencing was performed on an Illumina NovaSeq 6000. TCR cDNA was synthesized by 5'RACE template switching, which introduced a universal primer site and unique molecular identifiers. cDNA synthesis was primed from both the TCR alpha and TCR beta constant segments. Two PCR steps were used to amplify libraries, with sample barcodes and sequencing adapters being added in the second step. Sequencing of libraries was done on Illumina HiSeq 2500 (2x100 bp) or NovaSeq (2x150 bp). The original methods were these. Demultiplexing of reads and collapsing into UMI consensus sequences were performed with MIGEC, and V(D)J alignment was carried out with MiXCR. Vaccine-responding clonotypes were defined with edgeR using replicate PBMC samples, requiring FDR below 0.01 and a log2 fold change above 5 up to day 15. Each bulk clonotype was labeled CD4 or CD8 based on which sequenced repertoire, CD4 or CD8, contained the clonotype at higher abundance. TCRdb cleaned the public reads at Q25 with fastp, built clones with MiXCR and kept in-frame beta chains. CDR3 protein duplicates are merged, each entry listing the most common genes and DNA. Clone size and V and J calls follow TCRdb, not the original study. This sample lists hundreds of thousands of distinct CDR3 sequences; about 17% were detected once. Roughly a sixth of the sample rests with the top ten.

Taken from cysteine to phenylalanine, the CDR3 has 13 residues. Only CDR3 DNA remains: 39 bases, in frame from the first base. V is clipped by 3 bases and J by 6 bases, and the sequence between their germline boundaries is 9 bases long. The germline V gene yields SNHLY for CDR1 and FYNNEI for CDR2. Paper-wide results and their limitations: A small share of clonotypes occurred in both CD4 and CD8 compartments, likely arising from convergent recombination. Because only two donors were included in the study, the extent to which the findings can be generalized is limited. Computational filtering was needed because FACS-sorted repertoires could contain abundant contaminating clonotypes from the bulk population. Most clones expanded after primary vaccination (96% of CD4 and roughly 90% of CD8) were re-detected after the booster, suggesting that broad memory maintenance occurred. Compared with the primary T-cell response, the secondary T-cell response was weaker but faster, peaking on day 5 rather than day 15.

This specimen's treatment or condition label, interpreted: live attenuated yellow fever vaccine strain. At every blood-draw timepoint, two biological replicates of bulk PBMCs were collected. PBMCs were isolated from peripheral blood using a standard Ficoll-Paque protocol. TriZol was used to extract RNA from bulk PBMCs, from CD4 and CD8 fractions, and from dextramer-positive and dextramer-negative fractions. The receptor comes from a young man who received the YFV17D yellow fever vaccine. The specimen comprised PBMCs, sampled before the yellow fever booster vaccination. The rearranged segments are TRBV2 and TRBJ1-5; TRBD1 could be the D gene, as 5 bases match. The CDR3 amino acid sequence is: CASSDRVVQPQHF. The bases are TGTGCCAGCAGTGACAGGGTAGTTCAGCCCCAGCATTTT.